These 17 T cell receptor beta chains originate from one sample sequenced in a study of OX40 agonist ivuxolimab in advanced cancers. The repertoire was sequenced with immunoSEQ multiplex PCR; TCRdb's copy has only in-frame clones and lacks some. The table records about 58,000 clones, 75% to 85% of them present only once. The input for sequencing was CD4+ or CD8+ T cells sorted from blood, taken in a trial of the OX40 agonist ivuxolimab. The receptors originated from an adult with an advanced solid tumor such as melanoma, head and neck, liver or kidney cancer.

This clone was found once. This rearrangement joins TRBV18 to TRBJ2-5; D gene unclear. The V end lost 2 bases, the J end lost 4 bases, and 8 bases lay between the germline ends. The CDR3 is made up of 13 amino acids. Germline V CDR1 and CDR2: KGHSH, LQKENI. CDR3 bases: TGTGCCAGCTCACCATTCCGCGGAGAGACCCAGTACTTC. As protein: CASSPFRGETQYF.

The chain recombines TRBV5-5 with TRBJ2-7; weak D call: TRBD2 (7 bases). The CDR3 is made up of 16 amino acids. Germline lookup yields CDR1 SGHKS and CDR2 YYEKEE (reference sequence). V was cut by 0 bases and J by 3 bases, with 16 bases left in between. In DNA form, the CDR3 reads TGTGCCAGCAGCTTGGAGGCATGGGGGGGCGACTACGAGCAGTACTTC. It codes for CASSLEAWGGDYEQYF.

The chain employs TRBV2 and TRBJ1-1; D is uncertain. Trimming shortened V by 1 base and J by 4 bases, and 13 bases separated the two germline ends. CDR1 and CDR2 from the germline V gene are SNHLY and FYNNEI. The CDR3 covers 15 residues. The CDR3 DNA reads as TGTGCCAGCAGTGAAGAGGGTATCCCCAGCACTGAAGCTTTCTTT. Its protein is CASSEEGIPSTEAFF. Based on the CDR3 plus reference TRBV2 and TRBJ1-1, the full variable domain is EPEVTQTPSHQVTQMGQEVILRCVPISNHLYFYWYRQILGQKVEFLVSFYNNEISEKSEIFDDQFSVERPDGSNFTLKIRSTKLEDSAMYFCASSEEGIPSTEAFFGQGTRLTVV.

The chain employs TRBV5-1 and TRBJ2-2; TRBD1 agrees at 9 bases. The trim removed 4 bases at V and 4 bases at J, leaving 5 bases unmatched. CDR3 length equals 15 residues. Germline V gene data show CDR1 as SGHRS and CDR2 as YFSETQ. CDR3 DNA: TGCGCCAGCAGCCAACAGGGGGCGCCCACCGGGGAGCTGTTTTTT. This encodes CASSQQGAPTGELFF.

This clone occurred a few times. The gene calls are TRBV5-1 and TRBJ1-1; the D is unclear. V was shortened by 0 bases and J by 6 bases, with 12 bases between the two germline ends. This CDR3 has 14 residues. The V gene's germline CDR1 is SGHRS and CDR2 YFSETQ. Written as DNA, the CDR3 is TGCGCCAGCAGCTTGGGCGATCCTGTGGCTGAAGCTTTCTTT. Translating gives CASSLGDPVAEAFF.

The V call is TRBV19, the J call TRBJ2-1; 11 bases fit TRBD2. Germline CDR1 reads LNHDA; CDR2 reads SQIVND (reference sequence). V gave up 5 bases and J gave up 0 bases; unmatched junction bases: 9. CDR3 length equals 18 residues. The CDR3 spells CASSLKGLAGSSYNEQFF. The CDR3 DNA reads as TGTGCCAGTAGTTTAAAAGGACTAGCGGGTAGCTCCTACAATGAGCAGTTCTTC.

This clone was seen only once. CDR3 sequence reads: CASSPNRNNEKLFF. The CDR3, as DNA: TGTGCCAGCTCACCTAACAGAAATAATGAAAAACTGTTTTTT. This sequence joins TRBV18 and TRBJ1-4; D is ambiguous. V lost 3 bases and J lost 4, with 9 bases in between. The CDR3 consists of 14 residues. From germline, CDR1 is KGHSH and CDR2 LQKENI.

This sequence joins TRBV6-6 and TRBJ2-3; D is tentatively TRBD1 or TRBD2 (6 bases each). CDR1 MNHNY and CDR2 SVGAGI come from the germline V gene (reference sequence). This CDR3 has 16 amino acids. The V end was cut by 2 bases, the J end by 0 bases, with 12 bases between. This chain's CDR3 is CASSYGGRPSTDTQYF. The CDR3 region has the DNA TGTGCCAGCAGTTACGGGGGGCGACCTAGCACAGATACGCAGTATTTT.

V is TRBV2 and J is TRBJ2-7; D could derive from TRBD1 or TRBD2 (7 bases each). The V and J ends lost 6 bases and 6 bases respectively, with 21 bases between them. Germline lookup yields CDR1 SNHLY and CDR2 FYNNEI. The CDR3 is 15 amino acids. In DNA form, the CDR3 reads TGTGCCAGCAGCGGCGGGGAGGGGGCAGGTGCCGAGCAGTACTTC. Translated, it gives CASSGGEGAGAEQYF.

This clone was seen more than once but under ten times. The CDR3 nucleotides are TGTGCCAGCAGCCACAGGGAGCGATATTCTTATGGCTACACCTTC. Amino acids: CASSHRERYSYGYTF. V gene TRBV7-9 combines with J gene TRBJ1-2, with a weak D call TRBD1 (6 bases). The germline V gene encodes CDR1 SEHNR and CDR2 FQNEAQ (reference sequence). Trimming pared 5 bases from V and 5 bases from J, leaving 18 bases between. The CDR3 runs 15 residues.

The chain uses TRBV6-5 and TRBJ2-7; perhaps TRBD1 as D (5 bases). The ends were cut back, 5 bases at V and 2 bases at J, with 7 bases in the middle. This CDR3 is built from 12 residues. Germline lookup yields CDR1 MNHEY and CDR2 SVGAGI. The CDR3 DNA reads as TGTGCCAGCAGTACGACAGCCTACGAGCAGTACTTC. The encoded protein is CASSTTAYEQYF.

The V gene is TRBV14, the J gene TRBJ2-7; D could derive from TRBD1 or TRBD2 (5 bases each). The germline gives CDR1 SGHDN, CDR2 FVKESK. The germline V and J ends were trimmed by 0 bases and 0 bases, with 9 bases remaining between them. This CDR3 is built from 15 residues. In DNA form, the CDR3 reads TGTGCCAGCAGCCAAGATCCGGGGACCTCCTACGAGCAGTACTTC. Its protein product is CASSQDPGTSYEQYF.

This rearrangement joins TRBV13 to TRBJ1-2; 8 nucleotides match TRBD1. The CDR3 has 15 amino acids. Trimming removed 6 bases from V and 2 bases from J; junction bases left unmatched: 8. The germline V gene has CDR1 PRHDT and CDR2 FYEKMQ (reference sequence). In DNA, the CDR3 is TGTGCCAGCAGTAACAGGGGGAAGGGGAACTATGGCTACACCTTC. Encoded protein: CASSNRGKGNYGYTF.

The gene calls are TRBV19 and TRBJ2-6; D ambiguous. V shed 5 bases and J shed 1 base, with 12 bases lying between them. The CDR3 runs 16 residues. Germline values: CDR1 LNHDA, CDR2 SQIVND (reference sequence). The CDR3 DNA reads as TGTGCCAGTAGTCCACAACACAAATCTGGGGCCAACGTCCTGACTTTC. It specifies CASSPQHKSGANVLTF.

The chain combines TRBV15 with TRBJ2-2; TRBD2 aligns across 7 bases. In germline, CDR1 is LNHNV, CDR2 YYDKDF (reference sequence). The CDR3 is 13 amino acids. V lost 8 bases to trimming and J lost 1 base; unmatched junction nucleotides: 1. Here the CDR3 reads CATGGVNTGELFF. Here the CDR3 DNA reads TGTGCCACCGGGGGGGTGAACACCGGGGAGCTGTTTTTT.

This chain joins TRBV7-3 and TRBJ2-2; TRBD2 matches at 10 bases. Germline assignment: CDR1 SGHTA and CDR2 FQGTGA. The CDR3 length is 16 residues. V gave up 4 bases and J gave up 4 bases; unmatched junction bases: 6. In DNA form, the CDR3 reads TGTGCCAGCAGCTCACGGACTAGCGGCTTCACCGGGGAGCTGTTTTTT. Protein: CASSSRTSGFTGELFF.

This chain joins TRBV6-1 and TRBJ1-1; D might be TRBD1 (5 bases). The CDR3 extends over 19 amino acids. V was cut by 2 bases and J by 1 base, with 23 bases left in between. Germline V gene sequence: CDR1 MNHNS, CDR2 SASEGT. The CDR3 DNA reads TGTGCCAGCAGTGAAAGGGGTAGACGATCCGTAGAGGGGAACACTGAAGCTTTCTTT. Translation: CASSERGRRSVEGNTEAFF.